This TCR beta chain was sequenced in a study of blood T cell repertoires in COVID-19. Clones were sequenced by immunoSEQ multiplex PCR, and TCRdb holds only the in-frame ones, with some missing. This table has 300,000 or so clones, 70% to 90% appearing once. The study recruited people aged roughly 18 to 100 years across about 25 US areas. Germline CDR1 and CDR2: LNHDA and SQIVND (reference sequence). V was cut by 6 bases and J by 2 bases, with 11 bases left in between. The CDR3 runs 13 residues. This sequence joins TRBV19 and TRBJ2-7, with a possible D match to TRBD1 (5 bases). The receptor was isolated from a middle-aged woman with acute COVID-19. The sequenced material came from PBMCs or T cells enriched from blood (not recorded which). The CDR3 sequence is CASRGRATYEQYF. In DNA, the CDR3 is TGTGCCAGTAGAGGCAGGGCTACCTACGAGCAGTACTTC.